One and the same sample provided the 26 T cell receptor beta chains below, sequenced in a study of CD8+CD57+ T cells in acquired aplastic anemia. CDR3 and TCR beta VDJ profiling relied on a genomic DNA template. One entry per CDR3 protein results from TCRdb running MiXCR on the reads. The data contain 250,000 to 300,000 distinct CDR3 sequences, under 65% of them seen just once; the ten biggest clones take up roughly 1.3%. Those patients picked for sequencing had displayed CD8+CD57+ cell expansion on flow cytometry. The sample taken for sequencing was sorted CD4+, CD8+, or CD8+CD57+ T cells (not recorded which) from PBMCs. These TCRs come from a human donor with aplastic anemia.

The chain is built from TRBV10-3 and TRBJ2-7; 7 positions agree with TRBD1. The CDR3 is 13 residues long. CDR1 and CDR2 from the germline V gene are ENHRY and SYGVKD. The junction had 9 bases not matched to a gene; V was cut back by 10 bases and J by 3 bases. This CDR3 reads CASGRQGFYEQYF. The DNA for the CDR3 is TGTGCCAGCGGAAGACAGGGCTTCTACGAGCAGTACTTC.

This sequence joins TRBV7-2 and TRBJ1-3, with D perhaps matching TRBD1 (6 bases). V was cut by 4 bases and J by 4 bases, with 14 bases left in between. The CDR3 spans 15 residues. Germline values: CDR1 SGHTA, CDR2 FQGNSA. The CDR3 is CASSSNQGTGNTIYF. The CDR3 nucleotides are TGTGCCAGCAGCTCGAACCAGGGGACCGGAAACACCATATATTTT.

The CDR3 loop is CASSITTTGTGELFF. CDR3 in DNA: TGTGCCAGTAGTATCACAACCACGGGCACCGGGGAGCTGTTTTTT. This chain connects TRBV19 to TRBJ2-2; D is unresolved. This CDR3 has 15 residues. V lost 3 bases to trimming and J lost 4 bases, with 12 bases between them. Looked up from germline, CDR1 is LNHDA and CDR2 is SQIVND (reference sequence).

For this clonotype: A read error may produce the germline difference seen at one junction end. The chain has TRBV19 and TRBJ2-5, with a possible D match to TRBD2 (6 bases). CDR1 and CDR2 (germline): LNHDA, SQIVND (reference sequence). CDR3 size: 14 residues. The CDR3 DNA sequence: TGTGCCGGTAGTATCCTAGCGAACAAAGAGACCCAGTACTTC. It translates to CAGSILANKETQYF.

There are many counts of this clonotype. This may arise from a read error, as a much more abundant clone is one base away. The chain uses TRBV10-2 and TRBJ1-2; 9 positions agree with TRBD1. This CDR3 spans 14 amino acids. CDR1 WSHSY and CDR2 SAAADI come from the germline V gene. CDR3 region: CASGDPGQGYGYTF. The CDR3 DNA follows: TGCGCCAGCGGTGACCCGGGACAGGGTTATGGCTACACCTTC.

This clonotype has a count of ten or more. V gene TRBV3-1 combines with J gene TRBJ1-1; a possible D gene is TRBD1 (6 bases). The V end lost 5 bases, the J end lost 0 bases, and 19 bases lay between the germline ends. The CDR3 runs 17 residues. Looked up from germline, CDR1 is LGHDT and CDR2 is YNNKEL (reference sequence). The CDR3 nucleotides are TGTGCCAGCAGCGCACAGGGAATCGGGGTGATGAACACTGAAGCTTTCTTT. It codes for CASSAQGIGVMNTEAFF. The whole variable domain, remainder taken from reference TRBV3-1 and TRBJ1-1, is DTAVSQTPKYLVTQMGNDKSIKCEQNLGHDTMYWYKQDSKKFLKIMFSYNNKELIINETVPNRFSPKSPDKAHLNLHINSLELGDSAVYFCASSAQGIGVMNTEAFFGQGTRLTVV.

A note on this clonotype: Given the absence of the conserved phenylalanine or tryptophan at the CDR3 end, a read error is likely. The chain carries TRBV20-1 and TRBJ2-3, with D hard to call. CDR3 length: 13 residues. Germline lookup yields CDR1 DFQATT and CDR2 SNEGSKA (reference sequence). The CDR3 coding sequence is TGCAATGCGCCCAAAACGGGCACAGATACGCAGTATGTT. It codes for CNAPKTGTDTQYV.

The chain is built from TRBV6-6 and TRBJ2-7, with no clear D. Trimming stripped 6 bases from V and 2 bases from J, with 8 bases between. The CDR3 contains 12 residues. The germline gives CDR1 MNHNY, CDR2 SVGAGI (reference sequence). The CDR3 DNA is TGTGCCAGCAGCGACAACGCCTACGAGCAGTACTTC. Its protein is CASSDNAYEQYF.

The genes are TRBV7-9 and TRBJ2-1, with 9 bases identical to TRBD2. Germline values: CDR1 SEHNR, CDR2 FQNEAQ (reference sequence). The ends lost 1 base at V and 9 bases at J; junction bases unmatched: 7. This CDR3 has 15 residues. Written as DNA, the CDR3 is TGTGCCAGCAGCTTAGAGGGCGGGGGGGTGGTTGAGCAGTTCTTC. Amino acid sequence: CASSLEGGGVVEQFF.

This clonotype was recorded at least ten times. The chain is built from TRBV9 and TRBJ1-2; 9 bases fit TRBD1. The CDR3 has 14 residues. The V segment lost 4 bases and the J segment 8 bases; nucleotides outside the gene matches: 9. Germline assignment: CDR1 SGDLS and CDR2 YYNGEE. The CDR3 nucleotides are TGTGCCAGCAGCCCACAACAGGGGGCGACGGGCTACACCTTC. The encoded protein is CASSPQQGATGYTF.

This chain uses TRBV9 with TRBJ2-7; TRBD2 aligns across 8 bases. CDR1 and CDR2 (germline): SGDLS, YYNGEE. Unmatched junction bases numbered 6, after V lost 0 bases and J lost 7 bases. The CDR3 has 14 amino acids. The CDR3 protein is CASSVGRASGEQYF. CDR3 sequence (DNA): TGTGCCAGCAGCGTAGGTCGGGCTAGCGGGGAGCAGTACTTC.

The chain has TRBV7-2 and TRBJ2-3; D is uncertain. The length of the CDR3 is 15 residues. Germline CDR1 SGHTA, CDR2 FQGNSA. The germline V and J ends were trimmed by 3 bases and 0 bases, with 10 bases remaining between them. CDR3 residues: CASSLFTVSTDTQYF. The CDR3 bases are TGTGCCAGCAGCTTGTTCACGGTTAGCACAGATACGCAGTATTTT.

This clonotype was observed a handful of times. The V and J genes are TRBV20-1 and TRBJ1-2; D possibly corresponds to TRBD1 (5 bases). V was pared by 6 bases and J by 0 bases, with 17 bases between. Germline V gene lookup returns CDR1 DFQATT and CDR2 SNEGSKA (reference sequence). The CDR3 consists of 15 residues. The CDR3 nucleotides read TGCAGTGCCGATAGATCCGGGGGGTCTAACTATGGCTACACCTTC. Its protein is CSADRSGGSNYGYTF.

The V gene is TRBV5-1, the J gene TRBJ2-5; D might be TRBD2 (6 bases). This CDR3 is built from 14 residues. Trimming cost V 1 base and J 4 bases, with 11 bases left between them. Germline values: CDR1 SGHRS, CDR2 YFSETQ. This CDR3 is CASSLRGFGETQYF. The CDR3 region has the DNA TGCGCCAGCAGCTTGCGGGGGTTCGGAGAGACCCAGTACTTC.

The chain links TRBV2 to TRBJ2-5; 8 bases line up with TRBD2. Germline assignment: CDR1 SNHLY and CDR2 FYNNEI. The CDR3 has 17 residues. J lost 5 bases, V lost 6 bases, and 17 bases had no gene match. The CDR3 reads CASSLRTSPQKGETQYF. The CDR3 nucleotides read TGTGCCAGCAGCCTCCGGACTAGCCCACAGAAGGGGGAGACCCAGTACTTC.

In this sample, this clonotype turned up many times. The chain is built from TRBV7-3 and TRBJ1-1; TRBD1 might be the D (6 bases). V was trimmed by 5 bases and J by 6 bases, leaving 13 bases between them. Germline CDR1 reads SGHTA; CDR2 reads FQGTGA. The CDR3 is 13 amino acids. The CDR3 sequence is CASSPGQMAEAFF. The CDR3 DNA reads as TGTGCCAGCAGCCCTGGACAGATGGCTGAAGCTTTCTTT.

The CDR3 nucleotides are TGCGCCAGCACCCTGGCTGGATTCTCCTACGAGCAGTACTTC. It translates to CASTLAGFSYEQYF. The chain combines TRBV10-2 with TRBJ2-7; D not certain. V dropped 7 bases and J dropped 0 bases, with 13 bases sitting between them. CDR3 length: 14 residues. The germline gives CDR1 WSHSY, CDR2 SAAADI.

This clonotype was seen a few times. The rearrangement uses TRBV7-2 and TRBJ1-6; 8 bases map to TRBD1. J was trimmed by 3 bases and V by 10 bases; bases with no gene match: 5. Germline-derived CDR1 and CDR2 are SGHTA and FQGNSA. The CDR3 is 14 residues long. DNA for the CDR3: TGTGCCACCAAGGACAGGGACTATAATTCACCCCTCCACTTT. Translating it yields CATKDRDYNSPLHF.

The rearrangement links TRBV6-5 to TRBJ2-5; D call uncertain. CDR1 and CDR2 (germline): MNHEY, SVGAGI. V was pared by 6 bases and J by 0 bases, with 8 bases between. The CDR3 length is 13 residues. The CDR3 reads CASSQSDQETQYF. DNA of the CDR3: TGTGCCAGCAGCCAATCCGACCAAGAGACCCAGTACTTC.

The V and J genes are TRBV10-2 and TRBJ2-7; 13 nucleotides agree with TRBD2. CDR1 is WSHSY, CDR2 SAAADI, per germline. This CDR3 contains 16 residues. Trimming removed 0 bases from V and 2 bases from J; junction bases left unmatched: 1. DNA for the CDR3: TGCGCCAGCAGTGAGTCGGGGACTAGCGGGGCCTACGAGCAGTACTTC. Protein: CASSESGTSGAYEQYF.

The chain is built from TRBV7-3 and TRBJ1-1; no clear D. Trimming cost V 4 bases and J 1 base, with 10 bases left between them. Germline lookup yields CDR1 SGHTA and CDR2 FQGTGA. This CDR3 spans 14 amino acids. CDR3 in DNA: TGTGCCAGCAGCTCAATCCCAGGGAACACTGAAGCTTTCTTT. It yields the protein CASSSIPGNTEAFF.

V gene TRBV18 combines with J gene TRBJ1-3; 7 bases line up with TRBD1. The CDR3 extends over 15 amino acids. In germline, CDR1 is KGHSH, CDR2 LQKENI. V shed 4 bases and J 2 bases; nucleotides not matched to a gene: 5. The CDR3 coding sequence is TGTGCCAGCTCACTAGAGACAGGGACTGGAAACACCATATATTTT. Amino acids: CASSLETGTGNTIYF.

The V and J genes are TRBV5-1 and TRBJ2-7; D is undetermined. Per germline, CDR1 SGHRS and CDR2 YFSETQ. The CDR3 is 13 amino acids. V was cut by 5 bases and J by 0 bases, with 9 bases left in between. Here the CDR3 DNA reads TGCGCCAGCAGGGAAGAAAACTCCTACGAGCAGTACTTC. This codes for CASREENSYEQYF.

The chain is built from TRBV29-1 and TRBJ2-1; TRBD1 aligns across 9 bases. The CDR3 contains 15 residues. Germline V CDR1 and CDR2: SQVTM, ANQGSEA. Unmatched junction bases numbered 10, after V lost 4 bases and J lost 6 bases. CDR3: CSVVIQGASFNEQFF. CDR3 in DNA: TGCAGCGTTGTCATACAGGGGGCATCATTCAATGAGCAGTTCTTC.

CDR3 region: CASTNRAGETQYF. The CDR3 DNA is TGTGCCAGCACTAACAGGGCAGGAGAGACCCAGTACTTC. The rearrangement joins TRBV6-2 or TRBV6-3 to TRBJ2-5, with D perhaps matching TRBD1 (6 bases). V dropped 7 bases and J dropped 4 bases, with 13 bases sitting between them. CDR1 and CDR2 (germline): MNHEY, SVGEGT. This CDR3 comprises 13 residues.

This clonotype has a handful of counts. The V gene is TRBV9, the J gene TRBJ1-6, with 7 positions matching TRBD1. V was pared by 3 bases and J by 10 bases, with 7 bases of the junction left unmatched. The CDR3 spans 14 residues. Looked up from germline, CDR1 is SGDLS and CDR2 is YYNGEE. The CDR3 region is CASSGTGVRSPLHF. CDR3 coding DNA: TGTGCCAGCAGCGGAACAGGGGTTCGGTCACCCCTCCACTTT.